This TCR beta chain was observed in a study of blood T cell repertoires in COVID-19. On the study more broadly: Acute and convalescent COVID-19 samples came from the United States, Italy and Spain. PBMCs, B-cell-depleted T cells, or T cells were the source of the cDNA or gDNA that made up the material.

The germline gives CDR1 SGHDN, CDR2 FVKESK. The V and J ends lost 1 base and 1 base respectively, with 13 bases between them. This CDR3 contains 16 residues. In the original workflow: The assay estimated nucleated cells by amplifying reference gene primers. Sequencing was performed with immunoSEQ multiplex PCR; in TCRdb, only in-frame clones are kept and a portion is missing. That table furnishes V, J and clone size, whereas the DNA furnished D and trimming. This table holds more than 35,000 clones, 75% to 95% found once. The rearrangement joins TRBV14 to TRBJ1-2; tentative D call: TRBD1 (5 bases). The sample was peripheral blood. The receptor was derived from a human donor in a cohort sampled during active COVID-19. This CDR3 reads CASSQAPAGRNYGYTF. The CDR3 nucleotides read TGTGCCAGCAGCCAAGCTCCCGCGGGGCGTAACTATGGCTACACCTTC.